These 2 T cell receptor beta chains share one sample of origin, sequenced in a study of spatial heterogeneity in lung cancer. One entry per CDR3 protein, called by TCRdb with MiXCR from the 5' RACE reads. Of fewer than 10,000 distinct CDR3 sequences listed, 6% to 7% were seen once; the top ten hold over 15%. Study-level findings and limits: Tumors with more nonsynonymous mutations had more expanded intratumoral alpha and beta TCRs.

Time point specified: sample taken at primary tumor resection. These TCRs are of unknown antigen specificity. Sequences were derived from lung tumor tissue, sampled at surgery. These receptors all come from a female donor with early-stage non-small cell lung cancer.

The J gene is TRBJ2-5, the V gene TRBV5-1; no clear D gene. Germline V gene sequence: CDR1 SGHRS, CDR2 YFSETQ. Trimming removed 5 bases at V and 5 bases at J, with 16 bases between. The CDR3 is made up of 14 amino acids. The CDR3 loop is CASSEIGFQETQYF. In DNA, the CDR3 is TGCGCCAGCAGTGAGATAGGGTTCCAGGAGACCCAGTACTTC.

The sample holds many counts of this clonotype. The V call is TRBV29-1, the J call TRBJ2-4, with 8 nucleotides matching TRBD1. The V segment lost 6 bases and the J segment 4 bases; nucleotides outside the gene matches: 8. The germline CDR1 and CDR2 sequences are SQVTM and ANQGSEA. The CDR3 has 14 residues. CDR3 in amino acids: CSVEKQGGKNIQYF. The DNA for the CDR3 is TGCAGCGTCGAAAAACAGGGGGGAAAAAACATTCAGTACTTC.